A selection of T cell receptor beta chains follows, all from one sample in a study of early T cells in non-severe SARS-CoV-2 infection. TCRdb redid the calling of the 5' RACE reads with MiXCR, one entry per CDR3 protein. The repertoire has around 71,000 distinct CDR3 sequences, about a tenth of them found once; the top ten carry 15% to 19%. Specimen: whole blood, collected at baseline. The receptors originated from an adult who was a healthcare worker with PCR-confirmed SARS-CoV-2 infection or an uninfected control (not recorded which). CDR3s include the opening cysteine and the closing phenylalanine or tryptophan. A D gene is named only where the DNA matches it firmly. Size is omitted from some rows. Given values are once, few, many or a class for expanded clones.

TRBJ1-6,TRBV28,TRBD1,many,CASREDRQSSYNSPLHF,TGTGCCAGCAGGGAGGACAGGCAGAGCTCCTATAATTCACCCCTCCACTTT
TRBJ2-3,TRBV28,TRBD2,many,CASTSRTSGEPDTQYF,TGTGCCAGCACCTCACGAACTAGCGGGGAGCCAGATACGCAGTATTTT
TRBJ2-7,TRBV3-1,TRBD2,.,CASSQRGSGAYEQYF,TGTGCCAGCAGCCAACGAGGGAGCGGGGCCTACGAGCAGTACTTC
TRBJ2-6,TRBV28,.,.,CASSSLVDRFEAGANVLTF,TGTGCCAGCAGTTCCCTTGTCGACAGGTTTGAAGCTGGGGCCAACGTCCTGACTTTC
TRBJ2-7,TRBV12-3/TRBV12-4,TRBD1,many,CASSLATGIYEQYF,TGTGCCAGCAGTTTAGCGACAGGGATCTACGAGCAGTACTTC
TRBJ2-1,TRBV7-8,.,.,CASSSGSEQFF,TGTGCCAGCAGCTCTGGGAGTGAGCAGTTCTTC
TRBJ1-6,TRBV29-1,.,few,CSVETDSRLHF,TGCAGCGTCGAAACGGACAGTCGCCTCCACTTT
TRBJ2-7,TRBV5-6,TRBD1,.,CASSLSWGTGSHEQYF,TGTGCCAGCAGCTTGTCTTGGGGGACAGGTTCACACGAGCAGTACTTC
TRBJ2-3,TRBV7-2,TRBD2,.,CASNPGLAENTDTQYF,TGTGCCAGCAACCCGGGACTAGCGGAGAACACAGATACGCAGTATTTT
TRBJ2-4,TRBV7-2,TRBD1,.,CASSLVGTGKNIQYF,TGTGCCAGCAGCTTAGTGGGGACAGGGAAAAACATTCAGTACTTC
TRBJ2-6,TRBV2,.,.,CASNPGAGANVLTF,TGTGCCAGCAATCCGGGGGCTGGGGCCAACGTCCTGACTTTC
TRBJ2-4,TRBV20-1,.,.,CSANGEETIQYF,TGCAGTGCTAACGGGGAGGAGACCATTCAGTACTTC
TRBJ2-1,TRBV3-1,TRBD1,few,CASSQSLGQGNEQFF,TGTGCCAGCAGCCAAAGCCTGGGACAGGGAAATGAGCAGTTCTTC
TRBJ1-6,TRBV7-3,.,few,CASSLGRRNSPLHF,TGTGCCAGCAGCTTAGGACGGAGGAATTCACCCCTCCACTTT
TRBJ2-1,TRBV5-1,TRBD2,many,CASSLATSALSSYNEQFF,TGCGCCAGCAGCTTGGCCACTAGCGCGCTGAGCTCCTACAATGAGCAGTTCTTC
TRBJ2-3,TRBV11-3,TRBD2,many,CASSPNRWAGVTDTQYF,TGTGCCAGCAGCCCAAACAGGTGGGCGGGAGTCACAGATACGCAGTATTTT
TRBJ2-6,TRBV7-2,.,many,CASSLARPGLTSGANVLTF,TGTGCCAGCAGCTTAGCGCGCCCGGGACTCACTTCTGGGGCCAACGTCCTGACTTTC
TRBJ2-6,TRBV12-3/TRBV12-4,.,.,CASRATGSGANVLTF,TGTGCCAGCAGGGCCACAGGGTCTGGGGCCAACGTCCTGACTTTC
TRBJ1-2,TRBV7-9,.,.,CASSSTDSGYTF,TGTGCCAGCAGCTCCACGGACTCGGGCTACACCTTC
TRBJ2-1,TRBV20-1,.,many,CSAQTSLTGDEQFF,TGCAGTGCACAAACTAGCTTAACGGGCGATGAGCAGTTCTTC
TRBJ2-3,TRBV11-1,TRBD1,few,CASSQYRGNSYDTQYF,TGTGCCAGCAGCCAATACAGGGGGAACTCTTATGATACGCAGTATTTT
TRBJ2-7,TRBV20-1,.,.,CSARARGISSYEQYF,TGCAGTGCTAGAGCCCGCGGGATAAGCTCCTACGAGCAGTACTTC
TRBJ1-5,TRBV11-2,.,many,CASSLRGNSNQPQHF,TGTGCCAGCAGCTTACGGGGTAATAGCAATCAGCCCCAGCATTTT
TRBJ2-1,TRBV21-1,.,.,CASSKVRRISYNEQFF,TGTGCCAGCAGCAAAGTTCGGAGAATCTCCTACAATGAGCAGTTCTTC
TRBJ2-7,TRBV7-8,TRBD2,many,CASIRTSGSNEQYF,TGTGCCAGCATCCGGACTAGCGGGAGTAACGAGCAGTACTTC
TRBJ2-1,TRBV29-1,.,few,CSVRRDLSYNEQFF,TGCAGCGTCCGCCGGGACTTGTCCTACAATGAGCAGTTCTTC
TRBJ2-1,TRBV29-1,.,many,CSVSRVHEQFF,TGCAGCGTTTCAAGGGTCCATGAGCAGTTCTTC
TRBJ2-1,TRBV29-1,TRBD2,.,CSVGGGRGGNEQFF,TGCAGCGTTGGGGGCGGGAGAGGAGGCAATGAGCAGTTCTTC
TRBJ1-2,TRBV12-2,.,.,CAKTQLANYGYTF,TGTGCAAAAACCCAGCTGGCTAACTATGGCTACACCTTC
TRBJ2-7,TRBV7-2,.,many,CASSQARDEQYF,TGTGCCAGCAGCCAGGCGCGGGACGAGCAGTACTTC
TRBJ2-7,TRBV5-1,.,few,CASSPPGTHEQYF,TGCGCCAGCAGCCCCCCTGGGACCCACGAGCAGTACTTC
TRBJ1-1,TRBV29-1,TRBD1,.,CSVEVQGAYTEAFF,TGCAGCGTTGAAGTCCAGGGGGCTTACACTGAAGCTTTCTTT
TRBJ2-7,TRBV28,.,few,CASRAPTEQYF,TGTGCCAGCAGGGCCCCCACCGAGCAGTACTTC
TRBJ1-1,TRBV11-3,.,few,CASSPGVGTEAFF,TGTGCCAGCAGCCCCGGGGTTGGGACTGAAGCTTTCTTT
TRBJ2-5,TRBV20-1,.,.,CSAPDLGPETQYF,TGCAGTGCACCAGACCTGGGCCCAGAGACCCAGTACTTC
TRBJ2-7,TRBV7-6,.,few,CASSLGRGPSYEQYF,TGTGCCAGCAGCTTAGGCAGAGGACCCTCCTACGAGCAGTACTTC
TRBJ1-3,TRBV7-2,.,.,CASSLTGDSGNTIYF,TGTGCCAGCAGCCTGACAGGAGACTCTGGAAACACCATATATTTT
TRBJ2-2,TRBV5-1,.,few,CASSLRNTGELFF,TGCGCCAGCAGCCTGAGAAACACCGGGGAGCTGTTTTTT
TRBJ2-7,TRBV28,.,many,CASSFPTRGASTSYEQYF,TGTGCCAGCAGTTTCCCTACTCGGGGCGCGAGCACGTCCTACGAGCAGTACTTC
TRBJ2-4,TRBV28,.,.,CASSLGSSKNIQYF,TGTGCCAGCAGTTTAGGGTCTAGCAAAAACATTCAGTACTTC
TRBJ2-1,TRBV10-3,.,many,CAISGRENEQFF,TGTGCCATCAGTGGCCGGGAGAATGAGCAGTTCTTC
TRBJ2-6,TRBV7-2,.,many,CASSWAGIGGANVLTF,TGTGCCAGCAGCTGGGCGGGGATAGGCGGGGCCAACGTCCTGACTTTC
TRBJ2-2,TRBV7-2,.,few,CASSKTPAGANTGELFF,TGTGCCAGCAGCAAAACGCCGGCGGGCGCGAACACCGGGGAGCTGTTTTTT
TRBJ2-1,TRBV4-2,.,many,CASSQQIDYNEQFF,TGTGCCAGCAGCCAGCAAATAGACTACAATGAGCAGTTCTTC
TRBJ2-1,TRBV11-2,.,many,CASSFREGSYNEQFF,TGTGCCAGCAGCTTCAGGGAAGGCTCCTACAATGAGCAGTTCTTC
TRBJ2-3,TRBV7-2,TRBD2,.,CASSPSRGGATDTQYF,TGTGCCAGCAGCCCCTCGCGGGGGGGCGCGACAGATACGCAGTATTTT
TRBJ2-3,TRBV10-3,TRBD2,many,CAISLTSGAGTDTQYF,TGTGCCATCAGTTTAACTAGCGGAGCTGGGACAGATACGCAGTATTTT
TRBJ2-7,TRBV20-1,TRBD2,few,CSATGTSGISYEQYF,TGCAGTGCCACCGGGACTAGCGGAATTTCCTACGAGCAGTACTTC
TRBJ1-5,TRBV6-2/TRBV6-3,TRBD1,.,CASSYEGQGASNQPQHF,TGTGCCAGCAGTTATGAAGGACAGGGGGCTTCTAATCAGCCCCAGCATTTT
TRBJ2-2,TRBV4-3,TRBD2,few,CASSTRTSGATNTGELFF,TGCGCCAGCAGCACCCGGACTAGCGGCGCTACGAACACCGGGGAGCTGTTTTTT
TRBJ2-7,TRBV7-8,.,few,CASSLDPGPYEQYF,TGTGCCAGCAGCTTAGATCCCGGACCCTACGAGCAGTACTTC
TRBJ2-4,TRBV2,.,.,CASNPVENIQYF,TGTGCCAGCAACCCAGTGGAAAACATTCAGTACTTC
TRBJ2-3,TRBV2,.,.,CANTRGGTGVDTQYF,TGTGCCAACACACGGGGGGGCACAGGGGTCGATACGCAGTATTTT
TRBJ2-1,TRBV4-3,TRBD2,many,CASSPQAGSGRAYNEQFF,TGCGCCAGCAGCCCCCAGGCGGGTAGCGGGAGGGCATACAATGAGCAGTTCTTC
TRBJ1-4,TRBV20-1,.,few,CSARQGNNEKLFF,TGCAGTGCTAGACAGGGGAATAATGAAAAACTGTTTTTT
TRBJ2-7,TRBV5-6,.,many,CASSMGRDRYEQYF,TGTGCCAGCAGCATGGGGCGGGATAGGTACGAGCAGTACTTC
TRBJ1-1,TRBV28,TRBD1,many,CASSSDRGLGEAFF,TGTGCCAGCAGCTCTGACAGGGGGCTTGGTGAAGCTTTCTTT
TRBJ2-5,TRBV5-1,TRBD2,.,CASSLFTSGDRQETQYF,TGCGCCAGCAGCTTGTTCACTAGCGGTGACCGCCAAGAGACCCAGTACTTC
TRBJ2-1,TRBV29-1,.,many,CSVEGGGSYNEQFF,TGCAGCGTTGAGGGAGGGGGCTCCTACAATGAGCAGTTCTTC